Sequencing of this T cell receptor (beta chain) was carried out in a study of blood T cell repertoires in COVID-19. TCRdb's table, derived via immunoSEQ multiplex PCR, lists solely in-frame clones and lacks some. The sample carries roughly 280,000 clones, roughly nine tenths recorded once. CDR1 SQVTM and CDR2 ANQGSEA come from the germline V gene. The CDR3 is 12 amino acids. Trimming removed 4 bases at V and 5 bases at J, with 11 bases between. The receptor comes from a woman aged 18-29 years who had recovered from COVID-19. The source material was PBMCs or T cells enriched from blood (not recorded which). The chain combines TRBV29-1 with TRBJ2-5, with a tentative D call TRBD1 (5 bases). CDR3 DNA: TGCAGCGTTGGGCTGGGGCGGGAGACCCAGTACTTC. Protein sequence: CSVGLGRETQYF.